The present T cell receptor (beta chain) was sequenced within a study of shared clonotypes between healthy human individuals. The study, taken as a whole, reports: In a handful of donors, about 5% of naive CD4 clonotypes appeared in common. The researchers took only blood, and tissue repertoires probably look different. The study generally estimated greater richness for naive than memory subsets.

The material for each subset, its genomic DNA, was split evenly across several immunoSEQ plates. Using immunoSEQ multiplex PCR, the repertoire was profiled, and TCRdb retains in-frame clones only, with some absent. The repertoire has 550,000 to 700,000 clones, about 80% of them found once; the top ten carry under 2%. J was trimmed by 8 bases and V by 6 bases; bases with no gene match: 8. The CDR3 spans 14 residues. Germline V gives CDR1 MDHEN, CDR2 SYDVKM. Only a few counts were recorded for this clone. What it recognizes is unknown. The chain combines TRBV28 with TRBJ2-4; 9 nucleotides match TRBD1. The sample taken for sequencing was memory CD4+ T cells sorted from blood. Subset specified: CD45RA-negative fraction. The receptor was derived from a woman in her 30s in good health. The CDR3 region is CASSQQGAWDIQYF. The DNA of the CDR3 is TGTGCCAGCAGCCAACAGGGGGCGTGGGACATTCAGTACTTC.